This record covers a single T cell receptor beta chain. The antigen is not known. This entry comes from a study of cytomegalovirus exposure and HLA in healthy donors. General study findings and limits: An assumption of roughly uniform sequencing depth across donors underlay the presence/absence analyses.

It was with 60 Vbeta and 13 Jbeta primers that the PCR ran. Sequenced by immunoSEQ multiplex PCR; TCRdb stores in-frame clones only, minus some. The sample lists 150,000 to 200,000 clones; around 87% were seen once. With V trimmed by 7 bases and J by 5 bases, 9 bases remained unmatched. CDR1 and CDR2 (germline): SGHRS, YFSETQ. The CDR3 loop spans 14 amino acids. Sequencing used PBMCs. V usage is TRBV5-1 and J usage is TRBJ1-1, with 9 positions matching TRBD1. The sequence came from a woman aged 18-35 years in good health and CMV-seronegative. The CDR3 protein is CASSPGQGSTEAFF. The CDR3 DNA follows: TGCGCCAGCTCCCCGGGACAGGGTTCGACTGAAGCTTTCTTT.